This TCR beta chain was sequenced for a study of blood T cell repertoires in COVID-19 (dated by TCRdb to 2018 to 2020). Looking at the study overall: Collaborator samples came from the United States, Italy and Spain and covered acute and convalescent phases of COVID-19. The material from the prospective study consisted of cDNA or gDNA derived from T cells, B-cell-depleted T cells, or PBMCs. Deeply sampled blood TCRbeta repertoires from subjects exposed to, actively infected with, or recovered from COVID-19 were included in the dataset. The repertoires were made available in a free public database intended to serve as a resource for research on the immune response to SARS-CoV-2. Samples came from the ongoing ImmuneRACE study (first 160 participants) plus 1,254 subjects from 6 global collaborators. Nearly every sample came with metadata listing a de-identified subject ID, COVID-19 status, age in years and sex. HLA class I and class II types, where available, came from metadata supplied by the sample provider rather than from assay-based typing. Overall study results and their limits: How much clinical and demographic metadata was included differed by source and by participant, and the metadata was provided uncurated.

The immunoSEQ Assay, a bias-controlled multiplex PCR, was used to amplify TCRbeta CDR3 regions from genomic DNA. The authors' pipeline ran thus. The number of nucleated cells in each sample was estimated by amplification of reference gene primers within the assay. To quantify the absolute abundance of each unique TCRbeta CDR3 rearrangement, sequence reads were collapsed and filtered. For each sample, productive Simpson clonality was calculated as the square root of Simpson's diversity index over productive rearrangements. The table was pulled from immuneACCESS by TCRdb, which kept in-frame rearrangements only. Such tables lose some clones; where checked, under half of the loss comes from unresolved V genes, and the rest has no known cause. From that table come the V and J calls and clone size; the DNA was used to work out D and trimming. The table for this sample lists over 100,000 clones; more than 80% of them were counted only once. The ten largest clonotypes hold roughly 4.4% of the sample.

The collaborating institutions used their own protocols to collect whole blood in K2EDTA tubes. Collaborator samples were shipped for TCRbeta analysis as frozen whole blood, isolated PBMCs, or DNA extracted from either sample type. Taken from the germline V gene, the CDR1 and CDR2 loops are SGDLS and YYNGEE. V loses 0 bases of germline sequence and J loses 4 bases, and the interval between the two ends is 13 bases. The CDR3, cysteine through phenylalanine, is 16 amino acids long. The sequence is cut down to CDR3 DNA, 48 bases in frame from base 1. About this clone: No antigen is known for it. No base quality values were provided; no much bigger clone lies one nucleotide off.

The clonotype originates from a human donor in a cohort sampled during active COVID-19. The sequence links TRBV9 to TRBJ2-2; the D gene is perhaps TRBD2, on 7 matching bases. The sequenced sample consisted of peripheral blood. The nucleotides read TGTGCCAGCAGCGTAGGGGGGGGCGCGGCCACCGGGGAGCTGTTTTTT. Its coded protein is CASSVGGGAATGELFF.